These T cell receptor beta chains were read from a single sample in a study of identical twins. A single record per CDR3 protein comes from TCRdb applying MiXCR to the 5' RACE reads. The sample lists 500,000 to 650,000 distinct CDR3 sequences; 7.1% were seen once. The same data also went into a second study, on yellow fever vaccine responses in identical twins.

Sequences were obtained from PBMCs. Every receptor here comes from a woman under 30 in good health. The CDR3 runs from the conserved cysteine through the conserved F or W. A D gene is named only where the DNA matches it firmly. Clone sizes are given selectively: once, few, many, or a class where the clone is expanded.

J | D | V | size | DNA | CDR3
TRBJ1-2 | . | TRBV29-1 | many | TGCAGCGTTGCGGACATCCGTGGCTACACCTTC | CSVADIRGYTF
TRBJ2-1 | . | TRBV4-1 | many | TGCGCCAGCAGCCAAGATAACAGCAACAATGAGCAGTTCTTC | CASSQDNSNNEQFF
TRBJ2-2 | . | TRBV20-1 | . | TGCAGTGCTAGGAACAGAACCGGGGAGCTGTTTTTT | CSARNRTGELFF
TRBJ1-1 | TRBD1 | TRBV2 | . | TGTGCCAGCAGCTTAGGGACAGAAACTGAAGCTTTCTTT | CASSLGTETEAFF
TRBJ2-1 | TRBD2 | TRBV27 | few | TGTGCCAGCAGAGAACTAGCGGGGGGGGAGTTCTTC | CASRELAGGEFF
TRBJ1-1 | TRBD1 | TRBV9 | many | TGTGCCAGCAGCCTCGGGGGACAGGCCAACACTGAAGCTTTCTTT | CASSLGGQANTEAFF
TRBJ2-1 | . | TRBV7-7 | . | TGTGCCAGCAGCTTAACCGCTTACTCCTACAATGAGCAGTTCTTC | CASSLTAYSYNEQFF
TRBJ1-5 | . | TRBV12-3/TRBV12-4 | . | TGTGCCAGCAGTTCGGGACCGCAGGGCCTCGTTAGGGCCCAGCATTTT | CASSSGPQGLVRAQHF
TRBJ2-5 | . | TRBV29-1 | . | TGCAGCGCCCAGAGGACAGTCCAAGAGACCCAGTACTTC | CSAQRTVQETQYF
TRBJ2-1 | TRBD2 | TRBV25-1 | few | TGTGCCAGCAGTAGAACCGGGACTAACCTCAATGAGCAGTTCTTC | CASSRTGTNLNEQFF
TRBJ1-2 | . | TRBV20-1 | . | TGCAGTGCTAGAGTCCACGATTGGGGCTACACCTTC | CSARVHDWGYTF
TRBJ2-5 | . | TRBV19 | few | TGTGCCAGTAGTCGATACAGGGACACTCCGCAAGAGACCCAGTACTTC | CASSRYRDTPQETQYF
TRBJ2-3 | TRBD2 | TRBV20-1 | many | TGCAGTGGAAGACTAGCGATCACCACAGATACGCAGTATTTT | CSGRLAITTDTQYF
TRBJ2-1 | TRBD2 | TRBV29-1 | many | TGCAGCGTGGGCACAGCGGGGACCGCCTACAATGAGCAGTTCTTC | CSVGTAGTAYNEQFF
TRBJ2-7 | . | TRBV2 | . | TGTGCCAGCAGGGCCTCAGGGGTTCCCGAGCAGTACTTC | CASRASGVPEQYF
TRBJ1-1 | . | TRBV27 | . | TGTGCCAGCAGTTCCCCTTGGGGCAGGAACACTGAAGCTTTCTTT | CASSSPWGRNTEAFF
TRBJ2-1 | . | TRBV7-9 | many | TGTGCCAGCAGCTTAGCACTAAAAGAGCAGTTCTTC | CASSLALKEQFF
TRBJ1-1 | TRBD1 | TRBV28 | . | TGTGCCAGCGGGACAGTGAACACTGAAGCTTTCTTT | CASGTVNTEAFF
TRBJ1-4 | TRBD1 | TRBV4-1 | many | TGCGCCAGCAGCCGAGGACGACAGGGGAACGAAAAACTGTTTTTT | CASSRGRQGNEKLFF
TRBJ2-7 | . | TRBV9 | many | TGTGCCAGCAGCCCGAGGGGGTTGGGTAATTACGAGCAGTACTTC | CASSPRGLGNYEQYF
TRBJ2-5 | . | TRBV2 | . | TGTGCCGGAGGGGAGGAGACCCAGTACTTC | CAGGEETQYF
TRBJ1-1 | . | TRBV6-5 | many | TGTGCCAGCAGTTACTCGGGGGGCCAGGCTTTCTTT | CASSYSGGQAFF
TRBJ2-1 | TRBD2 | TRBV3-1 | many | TGTGCCAGCAGCCAAGGACTAGCGCTGCCCTACAATGAGCAGTTCTTC | CASSQGLALPYNEQFF
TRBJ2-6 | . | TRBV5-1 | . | TGCGCCAGCAGCGCCGGGAGTAATGGGGCCAACGTCCTGACTTTC | CASSAGSNGANVLTF
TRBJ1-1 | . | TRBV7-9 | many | TGTGCCAGCAGCCAGGGAGGCTCTGAAGCTTTCTTT | CASSQGGSEAFF
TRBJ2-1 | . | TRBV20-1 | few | TGCAGTGCTAAGCCGGGACTCAGGGGCGATGAGCAGTTCTTC | CSAKPGLRGDEQFF
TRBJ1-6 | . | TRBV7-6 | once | TGTGCCAGCAGCTCAACAGGGACTTCACCCCTCCACTTT | CASSSTGTSPLHF
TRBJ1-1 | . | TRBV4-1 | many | TGCGCCAGCAGGGGAATTCTTAAGAACACTGAAGCTTTCTTT | CASRGILKNTEAFF
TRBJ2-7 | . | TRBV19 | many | TGTGCCAGTAGTATAGGAGGCATGCAATACGAGCAGTACTTC | CASSIGGMQYEQYF
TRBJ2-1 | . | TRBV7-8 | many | TGTGCCAGCAGCATAGGGAGACACTCCAATGAGCAGTTCTTC | CASSIGRHSNEQFF
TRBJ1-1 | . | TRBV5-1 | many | TGCGCCAGCAGCTTCGGGGGGTCGAACACTGAAGCTTTCTTT | CASSFGGSNTEAFF
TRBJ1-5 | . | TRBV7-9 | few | TGTGCCAGCAGCTTAGGTGCGGGAGAAGACAATCAGCCCCAGCATTTT | CASSLGAGEDNQPQHF
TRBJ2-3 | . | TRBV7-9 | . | TGTGCCAGCAGCTTTCGAGAAGATACGCAGTATTTT | CASSFREDTQYF
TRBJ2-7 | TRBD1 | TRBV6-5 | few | TGTGCCAGCAGTTACTCGTCCCAGGGGGCAGGGAACTACGAGCAGTACTTC | CASSYSSQGAGNYEQYF
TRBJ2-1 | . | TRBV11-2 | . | TGTGCCAGCAGCTTAGGCGGGACTCTTCCCTACAATGAGCAGTTCTTC | CASSLGGTLPYNEQFF
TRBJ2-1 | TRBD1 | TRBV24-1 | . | TGTGCCACCAGTGATTTGAACAGGGGAGTTTACAATGAGCAGTTCTTC | CATSDLNRGVYNEQFF
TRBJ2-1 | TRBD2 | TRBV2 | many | TGTGCCAGCAGTGAAGGGGGACTAGCTCAGAACTACAATGAGCAGTTCTTC | CASSEGGLAQNYNEQFF
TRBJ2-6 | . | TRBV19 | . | TGTGCCAGTAGTGCCCAAACAGGGTCTGGGGCCAACGTCCTGACTTTC | CASSAQTGSGANVLTF
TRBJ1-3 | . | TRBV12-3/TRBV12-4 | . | TGTGCCAGCAGTTTTACGGCAAACTCTGGAAACACCATATATTTT | CASSFTANSGNTIYF
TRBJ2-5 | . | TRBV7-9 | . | TGTGCCAGCACCGGGCCCCGAGGAGACCAGTACTTC | CASTGPRGDQYF
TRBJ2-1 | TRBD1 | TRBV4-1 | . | TGCGCCAGCAGCCAACCGCATTCCGGGACAGGGCAGGAGCAGTTCTTC | CASSQPHSGTGQEQFF
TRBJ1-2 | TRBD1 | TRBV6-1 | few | TGTGCCAGCAGTGCACAGGGGGTTGGTGGCTACACCTTC | CASSAQGVGGYTF
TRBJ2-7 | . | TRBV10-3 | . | TGTGCCATCAGTGAGGGGCGCGGCTCCTACGAGCAGTACTTC | CAISEGRGSYEQYF
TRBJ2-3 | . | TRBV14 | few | TGTGCCAGCAGCCAAGGGTCCCCGGTGGGTACGCAGTATTTT | CASSQGSPVGTQYF